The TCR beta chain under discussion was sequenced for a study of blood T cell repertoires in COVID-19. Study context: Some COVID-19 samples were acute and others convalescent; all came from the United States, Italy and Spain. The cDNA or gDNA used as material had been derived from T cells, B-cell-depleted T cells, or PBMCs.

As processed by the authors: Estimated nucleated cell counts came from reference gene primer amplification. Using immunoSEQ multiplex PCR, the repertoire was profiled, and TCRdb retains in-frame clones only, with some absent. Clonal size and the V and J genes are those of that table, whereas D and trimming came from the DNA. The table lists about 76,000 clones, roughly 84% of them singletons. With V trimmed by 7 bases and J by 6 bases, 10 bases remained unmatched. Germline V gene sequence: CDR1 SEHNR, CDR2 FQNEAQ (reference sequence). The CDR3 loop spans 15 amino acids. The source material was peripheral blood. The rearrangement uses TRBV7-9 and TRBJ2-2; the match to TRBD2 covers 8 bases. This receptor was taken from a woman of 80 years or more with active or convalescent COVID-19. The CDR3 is CASTVGAGAPGELFF. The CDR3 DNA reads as TGTGCCAGCACTGTCGGAGCGGGGGCCCCCGGGGAGCTGTTTTTT.